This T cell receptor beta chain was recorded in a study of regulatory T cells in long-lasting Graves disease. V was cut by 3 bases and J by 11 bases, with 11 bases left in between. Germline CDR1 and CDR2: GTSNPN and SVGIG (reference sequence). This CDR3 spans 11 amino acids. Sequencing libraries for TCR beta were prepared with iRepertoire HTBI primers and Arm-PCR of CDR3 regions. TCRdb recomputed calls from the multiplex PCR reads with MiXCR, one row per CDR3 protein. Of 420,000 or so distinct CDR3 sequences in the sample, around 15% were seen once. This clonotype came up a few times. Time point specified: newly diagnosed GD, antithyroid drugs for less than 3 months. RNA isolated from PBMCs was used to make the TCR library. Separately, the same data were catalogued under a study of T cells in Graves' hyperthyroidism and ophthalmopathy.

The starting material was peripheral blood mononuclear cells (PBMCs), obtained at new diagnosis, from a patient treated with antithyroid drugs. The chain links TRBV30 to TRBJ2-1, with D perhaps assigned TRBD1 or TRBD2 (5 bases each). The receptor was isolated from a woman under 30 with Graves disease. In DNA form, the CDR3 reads TGTGCCTGGAGAACAGGACTTAAGCAGTTCTTC. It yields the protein CAWRTGLKQFF.